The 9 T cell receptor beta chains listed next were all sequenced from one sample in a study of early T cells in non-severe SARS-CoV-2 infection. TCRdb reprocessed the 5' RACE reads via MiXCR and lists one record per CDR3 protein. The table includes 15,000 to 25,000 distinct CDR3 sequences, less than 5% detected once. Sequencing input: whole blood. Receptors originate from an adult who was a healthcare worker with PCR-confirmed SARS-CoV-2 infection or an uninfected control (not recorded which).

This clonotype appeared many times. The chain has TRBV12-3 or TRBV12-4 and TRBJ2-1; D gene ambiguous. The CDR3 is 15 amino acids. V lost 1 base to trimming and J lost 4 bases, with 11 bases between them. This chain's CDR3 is CASSLGLTRYNEQFF. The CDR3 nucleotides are TGTGCCAGCAGTTTAGGGCTGACGAGGTACAATGAGCAGTTCTTC.

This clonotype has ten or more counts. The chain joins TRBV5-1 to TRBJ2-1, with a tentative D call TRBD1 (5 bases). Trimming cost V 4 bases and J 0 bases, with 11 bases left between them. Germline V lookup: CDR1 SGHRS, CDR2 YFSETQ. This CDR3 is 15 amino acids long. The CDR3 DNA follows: TGCGCCAGCAGCCCCAGACAGAGCTCCTACAATGAGCAGTTCTTC. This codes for CASSPRQSSYNEQFF.

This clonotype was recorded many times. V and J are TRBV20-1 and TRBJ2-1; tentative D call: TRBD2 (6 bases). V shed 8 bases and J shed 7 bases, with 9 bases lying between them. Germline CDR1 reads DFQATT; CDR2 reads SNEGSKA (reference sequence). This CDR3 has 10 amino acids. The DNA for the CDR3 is TGCAGTTCGGGAGCGAATGAGCAGTTCTTC. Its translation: CSSGANEQFF.

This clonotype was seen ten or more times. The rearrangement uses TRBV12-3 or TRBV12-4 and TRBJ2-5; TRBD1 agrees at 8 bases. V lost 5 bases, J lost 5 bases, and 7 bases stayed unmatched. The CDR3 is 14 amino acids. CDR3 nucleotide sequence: TGTGCCAGCAGTGAGGACAGGGACGCGGAGACCCAGTACTTC. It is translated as CASSEDRDAETQYF.

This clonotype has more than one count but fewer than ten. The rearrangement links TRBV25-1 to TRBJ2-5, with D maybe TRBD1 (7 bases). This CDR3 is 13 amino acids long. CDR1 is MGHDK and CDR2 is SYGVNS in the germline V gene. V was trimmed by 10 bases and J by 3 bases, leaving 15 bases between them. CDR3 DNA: TGTGCCACCGGTCCAGGGGGGAAAGAGACCCAGTACTTC. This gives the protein CATGPGGKETQYF.

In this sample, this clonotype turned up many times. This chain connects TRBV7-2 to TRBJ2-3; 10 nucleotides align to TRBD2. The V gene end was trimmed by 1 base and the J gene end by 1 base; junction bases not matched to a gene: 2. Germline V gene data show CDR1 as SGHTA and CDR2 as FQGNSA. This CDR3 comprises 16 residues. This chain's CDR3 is CASSLGSGGRTDTQYF. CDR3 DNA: TGTGCCAGCAGCTTAGGTAGCGGGGGGCGCACAGATACGCAGTATTTT.

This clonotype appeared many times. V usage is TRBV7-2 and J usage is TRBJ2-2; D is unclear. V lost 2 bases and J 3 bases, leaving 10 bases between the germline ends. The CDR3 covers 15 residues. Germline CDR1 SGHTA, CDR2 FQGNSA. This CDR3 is CASSLRSGDTGELFF. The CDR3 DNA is TGTGCCAGCAGCTTAAGGTCTGGCGACACCGGGGAGCTGTTTTTT.

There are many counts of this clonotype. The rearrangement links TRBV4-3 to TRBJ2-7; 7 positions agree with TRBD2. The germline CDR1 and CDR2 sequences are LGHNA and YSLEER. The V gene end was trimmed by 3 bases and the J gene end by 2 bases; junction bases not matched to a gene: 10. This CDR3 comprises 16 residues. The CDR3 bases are TGCGCCAGCAGCCACCCCAAATCAGGGAGGGCCTACGAGCAGTACTTC. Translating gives CASSHPKSGRAYEQYF.

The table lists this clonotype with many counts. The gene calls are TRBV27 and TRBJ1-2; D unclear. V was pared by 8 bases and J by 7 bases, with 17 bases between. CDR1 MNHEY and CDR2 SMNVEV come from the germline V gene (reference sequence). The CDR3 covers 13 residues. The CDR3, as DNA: TGTGCCAGCGGGTTAGGTTCCCACTTTGGCTACACCTTC. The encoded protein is CASGLGSHFGYTF.